What follows describes a single TCR beta chain. MiXCR, applied by TCRdb to the 5' RACE reads, yields one record per CDR3 protein. This sample carries fewer than 50,000 distinct CDR3 sequences, around 6.1% of them seen once, and the ten largest clones take roughly an eighth. CDR1 is LGHNA, CDR2 YNFKEQ, per germline. Trimming removed 0 bases from V and 2 bases from J; junction bases left unmatched: 2. CDR3 length: 15 amino acids. The sample belongs to a study of early T cells in non-severe SARS-CoV-2 infection. The source is an adult who was a healthcare worker with PCR-confirmed SARS-CoV-2 infection or an uninfected control (not recorded which). Source material: whole blood. J is TRBJ2-5 and V is TRBV4-2; 8 bases align to TRBD2. The CDR3 DNA reads as TGTGCCAGCAGCCAAGATCGGGGGGGGCAAGAGACCCAGTACTTC. Protein: CASSQDRGGQETQYF.